This TCR beta chain is from a study of CD8 T cells in ankylosing spondylitis. Study-level findings and limits: One TCR beta motif, made up of about 8 highly homologous variants, appeared characteristic of ankylosing spondylitis blood. Clones linked to the disease showed a CD8+ phenotype. They occurred at relatively low frequencies in peripheral blood.

As the method for making TCR beta libraries, quantitative 5'-RACE with molecular barcodes was used. MiXCR, applied by TCRdb to the 5' RACE reads, yields one record per CDR3 protein. Among roughly 280,000 distinct CDR3 sequences listed, 15% to 20% were seen once. The V segment lost 6 bases and the J segment 3 bases; nucleotides outside the gene matches: 9. The CDR3 covers 16 residues. With respect to this clonotype: Its antigen is not identified.

The chain has TRBV12-3 or TRBV12-4 and TRBJ2-1; 9 bases are shared with TRBD2. The sequencing input was blood, either unsorted or a sorted T cell fraction (not recorded which). This TCR came from a male donor with ankylosing spondylitis or in good health (not recorded which). Written as DNA, the CDR3 is TGTGCCAGCAGCGGAACGACTAGCGGCGACTACAATGAGCAGTTCTTC. It translates to CASSGTTSGDYNEQFF.